This is a list of T cell receptor beta chains from one sample in a study of cytomegalovirus exposure and HLA in healthy donors. Clones were read by immunoSEQ multiplex PCR, and TCRdb kept only the in-frame ones, dropping some. Of under 200,000 clones detected, about 71% appear once; the ten largest clones hold approximately 1.5%. Sequencing used PBMCs. These receptor sequences come from a man aged 50-60 years in good health and CMV-seronegative. Each CDR3 is given with its conserved first and last residue. Fields, in order: V gene, CDR3 length, CDR3 protein.

TRBV19 | 16 | CASSIGASGGIYEQYF
TRBV19 | 14 | CATGQFSTNEKLFF
TRBV4-1 | 14 | CASSQRQGFETQYF
TRBV5-1 | 17 | CASSSGTGGTSNEKLFF
TRBV28 | 15 | CASRDSSYSNQPQHF
TRBV2 | 14 | CASRRQVGSGEAFF
TRBV7-9 | 18 | CASSSTGTSGGRAYEQYF
TRBV7-9 | 15 | CASSFSPGQGVTLHF
TRBV7-6 | 15 | CASSLGTSEGNEQFF
TRBV5-1 | 16 | CASSPALDSFYYGYTF
TRBV28 | 14 | CASSLRQGNHEQYF
TRBV4-2 | 16 | CASSQETGLLQETQYF
TRBV21-1 | 17 | CASSKGIGRGGANVLTF
TRBV11-3 | 17 | CASSLGVRKSSYNEQFF
TRBV5-1 | 15 | CASSLGQGFNQPQHF
TRBV7-8 | 16 | CASSSIAASSYNEQFF